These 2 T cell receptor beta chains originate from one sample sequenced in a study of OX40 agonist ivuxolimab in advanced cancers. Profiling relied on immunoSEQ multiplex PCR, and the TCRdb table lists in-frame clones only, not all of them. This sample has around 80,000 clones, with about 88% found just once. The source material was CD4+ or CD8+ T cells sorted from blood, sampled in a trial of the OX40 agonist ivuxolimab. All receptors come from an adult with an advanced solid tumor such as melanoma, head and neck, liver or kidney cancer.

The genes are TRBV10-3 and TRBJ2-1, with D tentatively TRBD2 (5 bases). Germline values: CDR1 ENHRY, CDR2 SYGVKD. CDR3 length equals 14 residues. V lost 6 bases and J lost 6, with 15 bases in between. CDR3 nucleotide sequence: TGTGCCATCAGGCCAGGAGGTATGGGCAATGAGCAGTTCTTC. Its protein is CAIRPGGMGNEQFF.

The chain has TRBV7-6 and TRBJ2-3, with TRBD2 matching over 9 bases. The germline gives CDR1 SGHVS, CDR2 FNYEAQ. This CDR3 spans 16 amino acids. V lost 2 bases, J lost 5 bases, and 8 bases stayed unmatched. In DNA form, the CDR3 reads TGTGCCAGCAGCTTATCGGCGGGGGGGCTGGAAGATACGCAGTATTTT. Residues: CASSLSAGGLEDTQYF.